This TCR beta chain was obtained from a study of OX40 agonist ivuxolimab in advanced cancers. The wider study: Patients took ivuxolimab, an agonistic anti-OX40 (CD134) antibody. Recorded diagnoses for dose-escalation patients were hepatocellular carcinoma, melanoma, renal cell or head and neck cancer. Whole-study findings and limits: CD4+ and CD8+ blood T cells expanded clonally by week 6 at 0.1 to 3.0 mg/kg. Near-lowest levels of clonal expansion characterized partial responders at 0.1-3.0 mg/kg.

Looked up from germline, CDR1 is SGHVS and CDR2 is FNYEAQ. The CDR3 runs 15 residues. V was trimmed by 5 bases and J by 3 bases, leaving 16 bases between them. About this clone: Its antigen is undetermined.

Sequencing used immunoSEQ multiplex PCR; TCRdb keeps in-frame clones, though not all of them. The sample has around 60,000 clones; about 91% are singletons. The TCR was taken from an adult with an advanced solid tumor such as melanoma, head and neck, liver or kidney cancer. The genes are TRBV7-6 and TRBJ2-5, with D possibly being TRBD1 (5 bases). The sequenced sample was CD4+ or CD8+ T cells sorted from blood, obtained in a trial of the OX40 agonist ivuxolimab. The CDR3 loop reads CASSPVGAGKETQYF. In nucleotides, the CDR3 is TGTGCCAGCAGCCCAGTTGGGGCAGGGAAAGAGACCCAGTACTTC. The full variable domain, in which reference TRBV7-6 and TRBJ2-5 provide the parts outside the CDR3, is GAGVSQSPRYKVTKRGQDVALRCDPISGHVSLYWYRQALGQGPEFLTYFNYEAQQDKSGLPNDRFSAERPEGSISTLTIQRTEQRDSAMYRCASSPVGAGKETQYFGPGTRLLVL.